These T cell receptor beta chains were read from a single sample in a study of blood T cell repertoires in COVID-19. The method was immunoSEQ multiplex PCR; TCRdb's version includes in-frame clones alone and lacks a portion of them. Of roughly 230,000 clones listed, about 85% are singletons. The sample taken for sequencing was PBMCs or T cells enriched from blood (not recorded which). The source of these receptors is a woman in her forties or fifties who had been exposed to COVID-19. Each CDR3 is given with its conserved first and last residue. Fields, in order: clone size, CDR3 length, V gene, J gene, D gene, CDR3 protein, CDR3 DNA. D genes are given only for firm matches. A row's size may be missing; if present it is once, few, many or a size class.

NA	18	TRBV12-5	TRBJ1-4	TRBD1	CASVQGQGAGEANEKLFF	TGTGCTAGTGTCCAAGGACAGGGGGCAGGAGAGGCTAATGAAAAACTGTTTTTT
NA	14	TRBV19	TRBJ1-1	NA	CAAGPRDGRTEAFF	TGTGCCGCGGGACCCCGGGACGGCCGAACTGAAGCTTTCTTT
NA	15	TRBV27	TRBJ2-3	TRBD2	CASSSASGGTDTQYF	TGTGCCAGCAGTTCGGCTAGCGGGGGCACAGATACGCAGTATTTT
few	17	TRBV30	TRBJ2-3	TRBD2	CAWSVASGGAGTDTQYF	TGTGCCTGGAGTGTTGCTAGCGGGGGGGCCGGCACAGATACGCAGTATTTT
few	11	TRBV28	TRBJ1-2	NA	CASSTSRGYTF	NA
NA	14	TRBV5-4	TRBJ1-2	NA	CASSLTAGRYGYTF	TGTGCCAGCAGCTTGACCGCAGGCCGCTATGGCTACACCTTC
NA	14	TRBV16	TRBJ1-5	NA	CASGLQGIDQPQHF	TGTGCCAGCGGGTTACAGGGAATTGATCAGCCCCAGCATTTT
medium-sized	16	TRBV5-6	TRBJ1-6	NA	CASSLWGGSYNSPLHF	TGTGCCAGCAGCTTGTGGGGGGGCTCCTATAATTCACCCCTCCACTTT
NA	17	TRBV5-1	TRBJ2-7	NA	CASSLVAGGVSSYEQYF	TGCGCCAGCAGCTTGGTAGCAGGCGGGGTGAGCTCCTACGAGCAGTACTTC
NA	14	TRBV7-2	TRBJ2-4	NA	CASSLIGGGDIQYF	TGTGCCAGCAGCCTTATAGGGGGTGGGGACATTCAGTACTTC
NA	15	TRBV9	TRBJ1-4	NA	CASSVSGQRNEKLFF	TGTGCCAGCAGCGTTTCCGGACAGAGAAATGAAAAACTGTTTTTT
NA	17	TRBV28	TRBJ1-3	NA	CASSFPLTSFSGNTIYF	TGTGCCAGCAGTTTCCCCCTGACTTCTTTCTCTGGAAACACCATATATTTT
once	15	TRBV6-1	TRBJ1-5	NA	CASSEGTNLNQPQHF	TGTGCCAGCAGTGAAGGGACTAACCTCAATCAGCCCCAGCATTTT
NA	14	TRBV27	TRBJ1-2	TRBD1	CASSLAGTGGGYTF	TGTGCCAGCAGTCTAGCCGGGACAGGAGGGGGCTACACCTTC
many	12	TRBV7-2	TRBJ1-1	NA	CASSPSGAEAFF	TGTGCCAGCAGCCCTTCGGGAGCTGAAGCTTTCTTT
NA	15	TRBV7-2	TRBJ1-1	NA	CASSLGGGIGTEAFF	TGTGCCAGCAGCTTAGGCGGAGGAATTGGCACTGAAGCTTTCTTT
few	16	TRBV5-1	TRBJ2-2	NA	CASSHDRSENTGELFF	TGCGCCAGCAGCCACGACAGGTCAGAGAACACCGGGGAGCTGTTTTTT